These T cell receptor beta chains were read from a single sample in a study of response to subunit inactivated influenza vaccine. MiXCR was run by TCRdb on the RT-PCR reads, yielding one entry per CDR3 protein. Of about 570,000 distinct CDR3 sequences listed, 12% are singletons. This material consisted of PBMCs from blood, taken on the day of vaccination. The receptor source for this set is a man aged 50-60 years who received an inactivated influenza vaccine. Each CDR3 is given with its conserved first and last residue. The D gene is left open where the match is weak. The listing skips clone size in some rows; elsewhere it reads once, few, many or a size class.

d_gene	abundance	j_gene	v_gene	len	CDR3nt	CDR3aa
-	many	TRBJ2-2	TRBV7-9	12	TGTGCCAGCAGTTTGGAGAGCGGGGAGCTGTTTTTT	CASSLESGELFF
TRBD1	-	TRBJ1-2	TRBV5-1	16	TGCGCCAGCAGCTCGGGACAGGGCCTTGGGTTTTATGGCTACACCTTC	CASSSGQGLGFYGYTF
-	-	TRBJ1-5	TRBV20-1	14	TGCAGTGCTAGAGACAGGGCGGGCAATCAGCCCCAGCATTTT	CSARDRAGNQPQHF
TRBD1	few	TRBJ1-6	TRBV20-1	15	TGCAGTGCTAGTTTACAGGACAGGCCAAATTCACCCCTCCACTTT	CSASLQDRPNSPLHF
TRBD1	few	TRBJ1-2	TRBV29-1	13	TGCAGCCACACCCGGGACAGGGACTATGGCTACACCTTC	CSHTRDRDYGYTF
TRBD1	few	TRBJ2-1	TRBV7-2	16	TGTGCCAGCAGCCTAGTTAGCGACAGGGCACGGGATGAGCAGTTCTTC	CASSLVSDRARDEQFF
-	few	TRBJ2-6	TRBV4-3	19	TGCGCCAGCAGCCAAGAGACAGGACTTTTACTCTCTGGGGCCAACGTCCTGACTTTC	CASSQETGLLLSGANVLTF
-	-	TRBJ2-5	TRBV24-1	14	TGTGCCACCAGTGACCCGAATCTCCAAGAGACCCAGTACTTC	CATSDPNLQETQYF
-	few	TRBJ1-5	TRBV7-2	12	TGTGCCAGCAGCTTAATCCGGCAGCCCCAGCATTTT	CASSLIRQPQHF
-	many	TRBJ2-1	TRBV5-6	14	TGTGCCAGCACCAATTGGGCCTTTTACAATGAGCAGTTCTTC	CASTNWAFYNEQFF
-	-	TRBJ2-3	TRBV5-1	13	TGCGCCAGCAGCTCCTACGACACAGATACGCAGTATTTT	CASSSYDTDTQYF
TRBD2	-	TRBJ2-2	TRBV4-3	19	TGCGCCAGCAGCCAAGAAGGCGGGACTAGCCCCCGGGGAACCGGGGAGCTGTTTTTT	CASSQEGGTSPRGTGELFF
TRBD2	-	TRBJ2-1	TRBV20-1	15	TGCAGTGCAGCCGGGACTAGCGGGAGGGCCTACGAGCAGTTCTTC	CSAAGTSGRAYEQFF
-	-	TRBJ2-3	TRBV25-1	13	TGTGCCAGCAGTGAATATATGGCAGATACGCAGTATTTT	CASSEYMADTQYF
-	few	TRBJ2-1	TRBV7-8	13	TGTGCCAGCAGCAACCAGGGGGGAGCTGAGCAGTTCTTC	CASSNQGGAEQFF
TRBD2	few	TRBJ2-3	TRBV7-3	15	TGTGCCAGCAGCGCCACGCTAGCGGGCCAAGATACGCAGTATTTT	CASSATLAGQDTQYF
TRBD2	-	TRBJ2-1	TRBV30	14	TGTGCCTGGAAAAGGGGCAGAGCCCCGGGGGGGCAGTTCTTC	CAWKRGRAPGGQFF
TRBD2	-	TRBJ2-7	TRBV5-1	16	TGCGCCAGCAGCTTACTAGCGGGAGTAAGAGGCAACGAGCAGTACTTC	CASSLLAGVRGNEQYF
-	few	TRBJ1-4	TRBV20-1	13	TGCAGTGCTAGTCGCACAGGGAAGGAAAAACTGTTTTTT	CSASRTGKEKLFF
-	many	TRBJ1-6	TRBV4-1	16	TGCGCCAGCAGCCAAGAGAAAGGACAAAATAATTCACCCCTCCACTTT	CASSQEKGQNNSPLHF
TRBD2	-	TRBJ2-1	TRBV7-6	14	TGTGCCAGCAGGAAAGCGGGGAGAGACAATGAGCAGTTCTTC	CASRKAGRDNEQFF
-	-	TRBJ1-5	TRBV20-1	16	TGCAGTGCTAGGGGATTATGGGGTTTGAGCAATCAGCCCCAGCATTTT	CSARGLWGLSNQPQHF
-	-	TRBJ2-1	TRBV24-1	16	TGTGCCACCAGTGATTTTCAGGACTCCTCCTACAATGAGCAGTTCTTC	CATSDFQDSSYNEQFF
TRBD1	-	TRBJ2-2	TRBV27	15	TGTGCCAGCAGTTTTAACAGGGGATTAACCGGGGAGCTGTTTTTT	CASSFNRGLTGELFF
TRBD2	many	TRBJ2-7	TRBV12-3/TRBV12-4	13	TGTGCCAGCAGTTTACGGGAGGCCGTCGAGCAGTACTTC	CASSLREAVEQYF
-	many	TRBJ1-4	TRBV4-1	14	TGCGCCAGCAGCCAAGGCAGGGGCAATGAAAAACTGTTTTTT	CASSQGRGNEKLFF
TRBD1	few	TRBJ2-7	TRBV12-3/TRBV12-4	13	TGTGCCAGCACTTCGACAGGGTCCTACGAGCAGTACTTC	CASTSTGSYEQYF
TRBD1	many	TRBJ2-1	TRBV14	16	TGTGCCAGCAGCAGTTGGGACAGGAGCTCCTACAATGAGCAGTTCTTC	CASSSWDRSSYNEQFF
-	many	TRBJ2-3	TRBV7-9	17	TGTGCCAGCAGCCCGAGGGAGGCACAGTTGCAACCCGGTACGCAGTATTTT	CASSPREAQLQPGTQYF
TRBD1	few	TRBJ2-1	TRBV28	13	TGTGCCAGCAGTTTAAGACAGGGGGTGAAAAAGTTCTTC	CASSLRQGVKKFF
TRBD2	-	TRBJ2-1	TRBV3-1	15	TGTGCCAGCAGCCATACTAGCGGAAACCAGAATGAGCAGTTCTTC	CASSHTSGNQNEQFF
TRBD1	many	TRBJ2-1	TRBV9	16	TGTGCCAGCAGCCCATGGACAGGAAGCTCCTACAATGAGCAGTTCTTC	CASSPWTGSSYNEQFF
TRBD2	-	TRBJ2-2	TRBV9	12	TGTGCCAGCAGCGTAGGTAGCGGGGAGCTGTGTTTT	CASSVGSGELCF
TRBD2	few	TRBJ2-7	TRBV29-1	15	TGCAGCGTTGCCGGACTAGCGGGGGGTGCCTACGAGCAGTACTTC	CSVAGLAGGAYEQYF
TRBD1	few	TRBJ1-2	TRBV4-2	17	TGTGCCAGCAGCCAAGTGTCAGGGGGCACCCTTAACTATGGCTACACCTTC	CASSQVSGGTLNYGYTF
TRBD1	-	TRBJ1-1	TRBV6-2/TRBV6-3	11	TGTGCCAGCGCCGGACAGGGGGAAGCTTTCTTT	CASAGQGEAFF
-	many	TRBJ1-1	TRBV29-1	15	TGCAGCGTTGAAGGTGCTTCGGGGGCGAACACTGAAGCTTTCTTT	CSVEGASGANTEAFF
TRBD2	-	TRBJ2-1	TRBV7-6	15	TGTGCCAGCAGCTCACTAGCGGGAGACCGCAATGAGCAGTTCTTC	CASSSLAGDRNEQFF
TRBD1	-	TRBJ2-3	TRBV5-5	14	TGTGCCAGCAGGAGAACAGGGGTCCAAGATACGCAGTATTTT	CASRRTGVQDTQYF
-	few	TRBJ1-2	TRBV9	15	TGTGCCAGCAGCGCCTACGGGGCGATTAACTATGGCTACACCTTC	CASSAYGAINYGYTF
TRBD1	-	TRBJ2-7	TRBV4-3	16	TGCGCCAGCAGCCAAGATGGTCGGGACAGGGGTGGCGAGCAGTACTTC	CASSQDGRDRGGEQYF
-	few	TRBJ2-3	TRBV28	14	TGTGCCAGCACTCCTGAGCCCCACCCAGATACGCAGTATTTT	CASTPEPHPDTQYF
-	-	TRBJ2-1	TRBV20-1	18	TGCAGTGCTAGAGCTTCCACTCGGACCAACCTTCTAAACAATGAGCAGTTCTTC	CSARASTRTNLLNNEQFF
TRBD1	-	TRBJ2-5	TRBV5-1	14	TGCGCCAGCAGCGGGGACAGGGGACAAGAGACCCAGTACTTC	CASSGDRGQETQYF
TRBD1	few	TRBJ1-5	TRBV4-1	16	TGCGCCAGCAGCCAAGATCGGACAGGGATTAATCAGCCCCAGCATTTT	CASSQDRTGINQPQHF
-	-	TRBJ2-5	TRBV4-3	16	TGCGCCAGCAGCCAAGGCGAGATGGGCGTCCAAGAGACCCAGTACTTC	CASSQGEMGVQETQYF
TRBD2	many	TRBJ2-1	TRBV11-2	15	TGTGCCAGCAGCCTCGGGACTAGCGGATGGTATGAGCAGTTCTTC	CASSLGTSGWYEQFF
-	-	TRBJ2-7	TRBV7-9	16	TGTGCCACCCCGGGGGCCCTAGCGAAGAGCTCCTACGAGCAGTACTTC	CATPGALAKSSYEQYF
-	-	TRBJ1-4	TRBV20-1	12	TGCAGTGCTAGAGGAAGACAGGAAAAACTGTTTTTT	CSARGRQEKLFF
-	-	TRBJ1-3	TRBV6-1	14	TGTGCCAGCAGAGGACACGTCTCTGGAAACACCATATATTTT	CASRGHVSGNTIYF
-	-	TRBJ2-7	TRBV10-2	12	TGCGCCAGCAGTGCCAGGGCCTACGAGCAGTACTTC	CASSARAYEQYF
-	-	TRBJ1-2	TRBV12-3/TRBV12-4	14	TGTGCCAGCAGTCCCCCTGCGGGGGGTTATGGCTACACCTTC	CASSPPAGGYGYTF